This T cell receptor (beta chain) was profiled in a study of molecular identifiers for immune sequencing clone quantification. For the study at large: Five portions were made in replicates from RNA of around 20,000 or 100,000 naive CD8 cells, and four underwent sequencing.

The CDR3 totals 20 residues. The germline CDR1 and CDR2 sequences are MDHEN and SYDVKM. With respect to this clonotype: An end of the junction differs from the germline gene, which may be a read error.

From around 20,000 to 990,000 sorted cells, naive CD8 libraries were generated with 10%, 30% or 50% RNA. Bulk libraries came from a prior protocol with listed TCR primers. TCRdb reanalysed the PCR reads using MiXCR and keeps one entry per CDR3 protein. This sample has over 600,000 distinct CDR3 sequences; 15% to 20% occur once, and the top ten carry roughly 0.83%. V usage is TRBV28 and J usage is TRBJ2-1; a possible D gene is TRBD2 (5 bases). This receptor was obtained from a human donor in good health. Some libraries in this study had Jurkat cell RNA spiked in. The sample taken for sequencing was naive CD8+ T cells from blood, with Jurkat cell RNA spiked in. Described subset: FACS-sorted CD8+CD4-CCR7+CD45RA+ naive T cells. The CDR3 loop is CTSSLVASMSSGKGINEQFF. The CDR3, as DNA: TGTACCAGCAGTTTAGTGGCTAGCATGTCGTCCGGAAAGGGTATTAATGAGCAGTTCTTC.